These 6 T cell receptor beta chains came from one sample sequenced in a study of control samples from healthy donors and cancer patients. Measured with immunoSEQ multiplex PCR; TCRdb has only the in-frame clones, and not every one. The sample consists of nearly 35,000 clones, about 93% of them appearing once. The sequencing input was PBMCs. Every receptor here comes from a man aged 35-49 years with colorectal cancer.

V gene TRBV18 combines with J gene TRBJ1-4; D not certain. Germline V gives CDR1 KGHSH, CDR2 LQKENI. Trimming stripped 3 bases from V and 5 bases from J, with 10 bases between. The CDR3 consists of 14 residues. CDR3 DNA sequence: TGTGCCAGCTCACCGGGCAGTCGGAATGAAAAACTGTTTTTT. It specifies CASSPGSRNEKLFF.

The chain joins TRBV5-1 to TRBJ2-7; the D is unclear. Germline values: CDR1 SGHRS, CDR2 YFSETQ. Trimming cost V 4 bases and J 3 bases, with 11 bases left between them. This CDR3 region has 13 residues. CDR3 sequence: CASSIEDGYEQYF. The CDR3 nucleotides read TGCGCCAGCAGCATCGAGGACGGCTACGAGCAGTACTTC.

V is TRBV19 and J is TRBJ1-1, with 9 bases fitting TRBD1. The germline V gene has CDR1 LNHDA and CDR2 SQIVND (reference sequence). Germline trimming cut 1 base from V and 5 bases from J; bases unmatched to any gene: 5. This CDR3 has 15 amino acids. The DNA of the CDR3 is TGTGCCAGTAGTATAGGGGGACAGGGAATGACTGAAGCTTTCTTT. Translation gives CASSIGGQGMTEAFF.

The J gene is TRBJ1-4, the V gene TRBV2; TRBD1 is a possible D gene (5 bases). From germline, CDR1 is SNHLY and CDR2 FYNNEI. Deletions cut 0 bases from V and 8 bases from J, with 16 bases between. This CDR3 comprises 16 residues. For the CDR3, the DNA is TGTGCCAGCAGTGAAGCGGCGTTCAGGGTTAAAGAAAAACTGTTTTTT. Protein: CASSEAAFRVKEKLFF.

This clone was seen a handful of times. This chain joins TRBV4-3 and TRBJ2-3; D is uncertain. Looked up from germline, CDR1 is LGHNA and CDR2 is YSLEER. The CDR3 is 14 residues long. The V gene lost 3 bases and the J gene lost 1 base, with 8 bases spanning the gap. CDR3 sequence reads: CASSQRWGTDTQYF. The CDR3 coding sequence is TGCGCCAGCAGCCAGCGATGGGGCACAGATACGCAGTATTTT.

The genes are TRBV5-4 and TRBJ1-1; no firm D call. V lost 0 bases, J lost 11 bases, and 14 bases lay in between. CDR3 length: 13 residues. The V gene's germline CDR1 is SGHNT and CDR2 YYREEE (reference sequence). The CDR3 spells CASSLGREERAFF. The CDR3 DNA reads TGTGCCAGCAGCTTGGGCCGGGAGGAGAGGGCTTTCTTT.